The 4 T cell receptor beta chains below were found in one sample sequenced in a study of cytomegalovirus exposure and HLA in healthy donors. In the PCR, 60 Vbeta and 13 Jbeta primers were used. Here immunoSEQ multiplex PCR was the method, and the copy in TCRdb shows in-frame clones only, minus some. The sample holds around 150,000 clones, about 76% seen once. The sequenced sample consisted of PBMCs. These receptors were taken from a human donor in good health.

The sample holds one count of this clone. The chain uses TRBV30 and TRBJ1-1; D is uncertain. Germline CDR1 reads GTSNPN; CDR2 reads SVGIG (reference sequence). This CDR3 comprises 11 residues. V lost 3 bases and J lost 5, with 7 bases in between. CDR3 residues: CAWSFLTEAFF. In DNA form, the CDR3 reads TGTGCCTGGAGCTTTTTGACTGAAGCTTTCTTT.

The chain is built from TRBV7-2 and TRBJ2-1; 8 positions match TRBD1. The junction had 8 bases not matched to a gene; V was cut back by 5 bases and J by 2 bases. There are 16 residues in the CDR3. CDR1 is SGHTA and CDR2 is FQGNSA in the germline V gene. Here the CDR3 DNA reads TGTGCCAGCAGCGTCAGGGGGCAAATGGCCTACAATGAGCAGTTCTTC. This gives the protein CASSVRGQMAYNEQFF.

This chain uses TRBV6-1 with TRBJ2-5; D is possibly TRBD2 (5 bases). CDR3 length: 14 residues. Germline V CDR1 and CDR2: MNHNS, SASEGT. V was pared by 2 bases and J by 8 bases, with 15 bases between. In nucleotides, the CDR3 is TGTGCCAGCAGTGAATCGGGGATTCGAGAAACCCAGTACTTC. Its translation is CASSESGIRETQYF.

This clone showed up just once. The rearrangement links TRBV7-8 to TRBJ1-1, with D perhaps matching TRBD1 (5 bases). Trimming left V 2 bases short and J 7 bases short, with 14 bases between. Germline V gene lookup returns CDR1 SGHVS and CDR2 FQNEAQ. There are 14 residues in the CDR3. This CDR3 is CASSLFGAESEAFF. CDR3 sequence (DNA): TGTGCCAGCAGCTTATTTGGGGCTGAGAGTGAAGCTTTCTTT.